Shown below are 4 T cell receptor beta chains from a single sample sequenced in a study of blood T cell repertoires in COVID-19 (dated by TCRdb to 2018 to 2021). The receptor library was made with the immunoSEQ multiplex PCR assay. Held by TCRdb, this immuneACCESS table contains in-frame sequences only and omits some clones. Under half of the omission traces to an unresolved V gene where checked; the cause of the rest is unknown. The sample table contains tens of thousands of clones; only one count was recorded for more than 75% of them. The ten largest clones take up less than 2% of the sample. The sample was peripheral blood. The receptors were gathered from a human donor in a cohort sampled during active COVID-19.

The chain has TRBV5-4 and TRBJ2-1, with unresolved D. The CDR3 sequence is 13 residues long. The germline gives CDR1 SGHNT, CDR2 YYREEE (reference sequence). V was pared by 5 bases and J by 8 bases, with 14 bases between. CDR3 sequence (DNA): TGTGCCAGCAGAACCGCCCGTCGCGATGAGCAGTTCTTC. Translation gives CASRTARRDEQFF.

The genes are TRBV10-3 and TRBJ2-7; 15 bases match TRBD2. V shed 7 bases and J 4 bases; nucleotides not matched to a gene: 5. Germline CDR1 reads ENHRY; CDR2 reads SYGVKD. The CDR3 consists of 15 residues. CDR3 bases: TGTGCCATCATGGGACTAGCGGGAGGCGGATACGAGCAGTACTTC. It translates to CAIMGLAGGGYEQYF.

This clone was counted once. The CDR3 reads CASSAGQFLNYGYTF. CDR3 nucleotides: TGTGCCAGCAGCGCGGGACAGTTTCTCAACTATGGCTACACCTTC. This chain links TRBV11-3 with TRBJ1-2; 7 nucleotides match TRBD1. J was trimmed by 2 bases and V by 5 bases; bases with no gene match: 8. The CDR3 sequence is 15 residues long. Germline CDR1 reads SGHNT; CDR2 reads YENEEA.

This chain links TRBV14 with TRBJ2-7; TRBD1 matches at 7 bases. V gave up 2 bases and J gave up 5 bases; unmatched junction bases: 9. The germline V gene has CDR1 SGHDN and CDR2 FVKESK. This CDR3 contains 15 residues. The DNA of the CDR3 is TGTGCCAGCAGCCAAACAACAGGGGTAACGAACGAGCAGTACTTC. The encoded protein is CASSQTTGVTNEQYF.